This TCR beta chain was recovered during a study of cytomegalovirus exposure and HLA in healthy donors. Germline values: CDR1 LGHNT, CDR2 FRNRAP. Germline trimming cut 0 bases from V and 2 bases from J; bases unmatched to any gene: 7. This CDR3 has 17 residues. With 60 Vbeta and 13 Jbeta primers, the PCR was carried out. Assay used: immunoSEQ multiplex PCR; TCRdb lists only in-frame clones, some missing. The repertoire shows fewer than 150,000 clones; the top ten hold roughly 3.5%. The receptor was isolated from a man between 18 and 29 years old in good health and CMV-seronegative. Sequenced: PBMCs. The chain is built from TRBV12-5 and TRBJ1-3; 7 nucleotides match TRBD1. The CDR3 region is CASGLVLGQGAGNTIYF. CDR3 sequence (DNA): TGTGCTAGTGGTTTGGTACTCGGGCAGGGGGCTGGAAACACCATATATTTT.